This T cell receptor (beta chain) emerged from a study of glioma-infiltrating T cells. Using RNA template, CDR3s of TCR alpha and beta were amplified with iRepertoire arm-PCR. TCRdb processed the multiplex PCR reads anew with MiXCR; each CDR3 protein has one entry. The sample has 90,000 to 110,000 distinct CDR3 sequences, less than 30% seen once. The CDR3 covers 16 residues. The germline V gene has CDR1 DFQATT and CDR2 SNEGSKA (reference sequence). Deletions cut 6 bases from V and 8 bases from J, with 27 bases between. This clonotype was detected many times. The rearrangement joins TRBV20-1 to TRBJ2-3; tentatively, D is TRBD2 (5 bases). The source material was glioma tissue, nonneoplastic brain tissue, or PBMCs (not recorded which). This clonotype originated in a human donor with low-grade glioma or glioblastoma, undergoing nonglioma brain surgery, or in good health (not recorded which). In DNA, the CDR3 is TGCAGTGCCATAACCGGGATACAGACCCCTCCATTTACGCAGTATTTT. It translates to CSAITGIQTPPFTQYF.